This TCR beta chain is drawn from a study of cytomegalovirus exposure and HLA in healthy donors (dated by TCRdb to about 2017). Context from the whole study: In an earlier analysis of under 600 of the donors, 276 Gb of sequence data and 117 million unique TCR beta sequences from 150 million to 200 million T cells were reported. An early release covering roughly 640 HLA-typed donors comprised approximately 300 gigabases of sequencing data and tens of millions of unique TCR sequences. Of the approximately 400 genotyped donors, about 80% fell in the genetic ancestry cluster associated with self-reported Caucasian donors. The study aimed to test whether signatures of past pathogen exposure could be identified by cataloging public T cell receptors. Using immunosequencing, the study profiled T cell repertoires from 666 subjects and related those repertoires to cytomegalovirus serostatus. Besides the first cohort of hundreds of subjects, a separate validation cohort made up of 95 to 150 different subjects was used. High-throughput TCR immunosequencing, statistical association of individual TCRs with disease status, and machine learning were combined to predict cytomegalovirus infection status. To study patterns of TCR occurrence, a later analysis re-analyzed previously published TCR beta repertoires from 600 to 750 donors and added high-resolution HLA genotyping. Rather than drawing on any new phenotypic data, the later analysis identified candidate immune exposures from TCR beta sequences and the way those sequences occurred across donors. To decide whether each TCR beta V gene segment behaved as functional or pseudogenic, an earlier analysis of approximately 590 of the donors relied on high-throughput TCR beta sequencing. Donor age, sex, ethnicity and CMV serostatus were collected together with the repertoire data. Genome-wide SNP genotypes for about 65% of the roughly 670 donors were used in a later genetic analysis, which treated that subset as a discovery cohort. All discovery cohort repertoires had been generated using a single sequencing platform. HLA typing included class I and class II loci at four-digit resolution. The number of typed donors differed by locus: about 620-630 for A, B, C, DRB1 and DQB1; some 500 for DQA1; approximately 610 for DPA1; and 400 to 480 for DPB1. About five DR-DQ haplotypes were treated as single units for association and clustering because of strong linkage in the cohort. On average, around 200,000 unique TCR beta nucleotide sequences were sequenced per donor among fewer than 500 genotyped donors of the cohort, with around 19% of those sequences being non-productive.

The CDR3 contains 14 residues, cysteine and phenylalanine counted. Left in the record is the CDR3 DNA by itself, 42 bases read in frame from the first base. For this chain, trimming is 5 bases at the V end and 6 bases at the J end, and the number of junction bases without a gene match is 6. CDR1 and CDR2, looked up from the germline V gene, are SGHAT and FQNNGV. The cohort consisted of hundreds of healthy bone marrow donors. At the time of sampling, every cohort member was nominally healthy, though immune exposures that went unrecorded were likely present. The donor was CMV seronegative and belonged to the group of approximately 320 seronegative cohort members. A peripheral blood sample was collected from each donor, and TCR beta sequencing was performed on peripheral blood mononuclear cells. Genomic DNA was extracted from the blood cell samples with the Qiagen DNeasy Blood Extraction Kit. What the research found in general, with its limitations: In a later analysis, HLA-associated TCR beta chains showed more clonal expansion and lower generation probabilities than non-associated chains that were equally common. The cohort was sequenced for TCR beta chains only, and without alpha or paired-chain data the features that could be detected were limited. The sequencing pipeline was judged likely to have produced a cluster of highly shared sequence variants as a technical artifact. HLA typing was unavailable for some donors at each locus, so association tests used only the typed subset. Because counts were too low, 15 to 20 rarely observed V segments, including chromosome 9 orphons, were excluded from the earlier analysis of several hundred of the donors. At a false discovery rate of 0.05, a later analysis linked around 15,000 TCR beta sequences to specific HLA alleles. In a later analysis, several top co-occurrence clusters were reported to appear linked to parvovirus B19, influenza, CMV and Epstein-Barr virus. In an earlier analysis of about 600 of the donors, most TCR beta V segments appeared in productive rearrangements about 87% or about 30% of the time, broadly matching IMGT annotations. According to a later analysis, TCR association rates differed among HLA loci, with DRB1 alleles showing the most associated TCRs and HLA-C alleles showing the fewest. According to a later genetic analysis, donors in an Asian-associated ancestry cluster had fewer N-insertions in productive TCRs than the approximately 630-donor mean. According to a later analysis, most CMV-associated TCR beta chains appeared to be HLA-restricted, and the HLA associations seemed to be driven largely by CMV exposure. When HLA alleles, especially DR and DQ, strongly co-occurred, attributing TCR associations to individual alleles was difficult. The presence/absence analyses assumed that sequencing depth was roughly uniform across donors, and that assumption may not be true. Most TCR sequences were seen in very few donors, while some public TCRs were found in many individuals. Correlated functional status among segregating V segments might reflect linkage disequilibrium, but an unknown experimental factor could not be ruled out. A further reported finding was that TCR beta sequences accurately predicted the HLA-A and HLA-B alleles for most subjects in the first cohort. A later genetic analysis associated a missense DCLRE1C variant with V-gene and J-gene trimming of TCR beta chains, and an independent cohort replicated the association. In vitro tests confirmed that three of the cytomegalovirus-associated TCR beta chains recognize cytomegalovirus antigens. The study listed 150 to 200 TCR beta chains as associated with cytomegalovirus. For the cohort, immune exposure information was limited to CMV serostatus. The classifier was reported to diagnose cytomegalovirus status with high specificity and sensitivity in both the original cohort and the validation cohort. The authors suggested that the approach could potentially be extended to other disease states and immunological phenotypes. Some IMGT-functional V segments, including TRBV6-2 and TRBV6-3, could not be distinguished by the 87-base-pair reads and were therefore excluded.

The sample holds one count of this clone. Its recognized antigen is unknown. No base quality information exists; no much larger clone differs at one position. Receptor amplification or capture employed the immunoSEQ multiplex PCR assay. A mixture of 60 forward primers for TCR Vbeta segments and 13 reverse primers for TCR Jbeta segments was used in the multiplex PCR. The CDR3 region of rearranged TCR beta genes was amplified from genomic DNA with a multiplex PCR assay. The amplified TCR beta libraries were sequenced on the Illumina HiSeq System as 87-base-pair reads. The authors' analysis ran thus. A later analysis counted approximately 74 million unique TCR beta chains across the 666 repertoires, and 10 million to 12 million of these chains were shared by at least two donors. To remove PCR and sequencing errors, raw reads were error-corrected and collapsed into unique sequences using a nearest-neighbor algorithm that merged closely related sequences. V, D and J gene segments were assigned by aligning CDR3 sequences to IMGT reference sequences. For a sequence to be retained, a match of at least six nucleotides was required to both a V gene segment and a J gene segment. Rearrangements were classified as productive when the CDR3 lacked stop codons and remained in frame with V and J, and all other rearrangements were classified as non-productive. CDR3 was defined according to IMGT convention as the region running from the second conserved V-encoded cysteine to the conserved J-encoded phenylalanine. Sequences without an unambiguous match to a single V gene segment were excluded from the earlier analysis of 450 to 750 of the donors. An earlier analysis of some 610 of the donors called V segments functional above 56.7% productive rearrangements and segregating when the between-donor standard deviation exceeded 5%. To diagnose cytomegalovirus status from the catalog of TCR beta chain sequences, a statistical classification framework was built. In a later analysis, V and J genes were assigned by comparing TCR nucleotide sequences against IMGT/GENE-DB human TR gene sequences. Using the TCRdist pipeline, a later analysis assigned CDR3 sequences along with most-parsimonious VDJ recombination scenarios. In a later analysis, each TCR beta chain was defined by its CDR3 amino acid sequence together with its V-gene family, and reads without a unique V-gene family were excluded. In a later analysis, several hundred highly shared, low-generation-probability nucleotide sequences were removed to address suspected cross-contamination and a sequencing artifact. In a later analysis, a clonal expansion index for each public chain was calculated from normalized within-repertoire ranks of inferred template counts. A later analysis computed generation probabilities with a VDJ recombination model fitted to out-of-frame rearrangements, and checked the results against IGoR. In a later analysis, TCR-TCR, TCR-HLA and TCR-CMV co-occurrence was scored with hypergeometric tests, and a repertoire-size bias correction was applied to TCR pairs. In a later analysis, false discovery rates were estimated by permuting HLA or CMV assignments 20 times. In a later analysis, co-occurring TCRs were grouped using DBSCAN, and TCRdist sequence similarity was added for clustering within HLA-allele-positive subsets. Co-occurrence clustering excluded repertoires with fewer than 30,000 or more than 120,000 public chains, plus five with anomalous nucleotide sharing. In its TCRdb copy, this immuneACCESS table keeps in-frame sequences only and misses some clones. Where compared with another copy, unresolved V genes explain less than half of these, and the others have no known cause. That table is the source of V, J and clone size, and D and trimming were worked out from the DNA. A total of about 190,000 clones appear in this sample, about 81% of them only once. The ten most abundant clones make up about 1.8% of the sample.

This sequence uses TRBV11-2 and TRBJ1-5; 8 of the junction bases match TRBD1. The sequence derives from a man aged 18-30 years in good health and CMV-seronegative. Sequencing was performed on PBMCs. Here is the DNA: TGTGCCAGCAGCCGCAGGGGGCTGGGTCAGCCCCAGCATTTT. Its product reads: CASSRRGLGQPQHF.